This TCR beta chain was captured by sequencing in a study of blood T cell repertoires in COVID-19. Across the whole study: Samples representing acute and convalescent COVID-19 were sourced from the United States, Italy and Spain. From T cells, B-cell-depleted T cells, or PBMCs came the material, which was cDNA or gDNA.

The CDR3 runs to 17 residues. Germline assignment: CDR1 SGHAT and CDR2 FQNNGV. Trimming took 3 bases from V and 5 from J; bases not matched to a gene: 10. Authors' processing steps: Estimation of nucleated cell counts relied on the amplification of reference gene primers. The table came from immunoSEQ multiplex PCR; TCRdb's copy has only in-frame clones and leaves some out. From that table come the V and J calls and clone size; the DNA was used to work out D and trimming. Among about 230,000 clones listed, roughly 80% were seen once. What was sequenced was peripheral blood. The TCR comes from an older woman with active or convalescent COVID-19. The J gene is TRBJ2-2, the V gene TRBV11-2; 9 nucleotides match TRBD2. In nucleotides, the CDR3 is TGTGCCAGCAGCTTCAACTGGGGTAGCGGGAGTACCGGGGAGCTGTTTTTT. Residues: CASSFNWGSGSTGELFF.